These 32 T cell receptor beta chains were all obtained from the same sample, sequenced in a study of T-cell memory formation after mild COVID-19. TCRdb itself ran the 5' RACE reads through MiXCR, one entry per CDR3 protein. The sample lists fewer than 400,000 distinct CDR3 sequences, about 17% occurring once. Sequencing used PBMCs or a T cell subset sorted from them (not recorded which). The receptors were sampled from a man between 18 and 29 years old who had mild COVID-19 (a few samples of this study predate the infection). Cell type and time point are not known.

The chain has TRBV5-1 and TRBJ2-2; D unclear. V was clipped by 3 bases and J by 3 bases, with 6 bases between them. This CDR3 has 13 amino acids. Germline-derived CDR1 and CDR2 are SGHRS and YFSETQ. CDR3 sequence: CASSSEYTGELFF. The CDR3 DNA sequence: TGCGCCAGCAGCTCGGAATACACCGGGGAGCTGTTTTTT.

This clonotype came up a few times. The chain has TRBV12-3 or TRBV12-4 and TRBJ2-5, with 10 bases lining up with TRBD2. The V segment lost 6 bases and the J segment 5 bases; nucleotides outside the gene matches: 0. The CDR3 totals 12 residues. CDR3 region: CASRTSGETQYF. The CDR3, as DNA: TGTGCCAGCAGGACTAGCGGGGAGACCCAGTACTTC.

The CDR3 reads CSADPSVADTQYF. The CDR3 coding sequence is TGCAGTGCTGATCCTAGCGTCGCAGATACGCAGTATTTT. The V call is TRBV20-1, the J call TRBJ2-3; tentative D call: TRBD2 (6 bases). This CDR3 is 13 amino acids long. The V end was cut by 5 bases, the J end by 4 bases, with 13 bases between. The germline V gene has CDR1 DFQATT and CDR2 SNEGSKA (reference sequence).

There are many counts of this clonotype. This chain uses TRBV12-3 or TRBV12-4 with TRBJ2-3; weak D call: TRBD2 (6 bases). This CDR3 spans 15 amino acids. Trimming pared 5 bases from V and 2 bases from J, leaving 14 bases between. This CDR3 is CASSPGTQDTDTQYF. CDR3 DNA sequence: TGTGCCAGCAGTCCCGGGACTCAAGACACAGATACGCAGTATTTT.

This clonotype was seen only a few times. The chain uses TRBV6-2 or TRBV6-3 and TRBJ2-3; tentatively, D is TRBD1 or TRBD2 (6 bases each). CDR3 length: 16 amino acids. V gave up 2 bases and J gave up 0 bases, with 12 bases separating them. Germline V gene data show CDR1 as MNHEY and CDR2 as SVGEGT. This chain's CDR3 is CASSYGGRQSTDTQYF. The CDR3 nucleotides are TGTGCCAGCAGTTACGGGGGGCGACAGAGCACAGATACGCAGTATTTT.

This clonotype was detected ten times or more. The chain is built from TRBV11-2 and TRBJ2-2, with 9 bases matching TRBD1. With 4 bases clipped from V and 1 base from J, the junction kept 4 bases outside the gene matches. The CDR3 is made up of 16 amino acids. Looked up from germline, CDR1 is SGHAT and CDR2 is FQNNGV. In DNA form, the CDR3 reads TGTGCCAGCAGCTCGGGACAGGGTGGGAACACCGGGGAGCTGTTTTTT. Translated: CASSSGQGGNTGELFF.

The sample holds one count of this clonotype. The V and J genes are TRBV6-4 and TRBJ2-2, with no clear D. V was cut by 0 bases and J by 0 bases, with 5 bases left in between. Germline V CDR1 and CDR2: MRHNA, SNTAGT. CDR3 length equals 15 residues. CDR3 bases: TGTGCCAGCAGTGACTCCAGCGCGAACACCGGGGAGCTGTTTTTT. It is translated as CASSDSSANTGELFF.

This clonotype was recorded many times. This chain's CDR3 is CASSMTSGGDNEQFF. DNA of the CDR3: TGTGCCAGCAGCATGACTAGCGGGGGCGACAATGAGCAGTTCTTC. The gene calls are TRBV7-2 and TRBJ2-1; 12 nucleotides agree with TRBD2. The germline CDR1 and CDR2 sequences are SGHTA and FQGNSA. J was trimmed by 5 bases and V by 5 bases; bases with no gene match: 4. This CDR3 is built from 15 residues.

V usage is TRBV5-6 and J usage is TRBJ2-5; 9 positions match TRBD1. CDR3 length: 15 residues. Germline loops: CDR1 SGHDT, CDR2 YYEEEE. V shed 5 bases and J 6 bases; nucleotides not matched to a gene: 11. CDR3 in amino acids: CASSPDRDREQTQYF. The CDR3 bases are TGTGCCAGCAGTCCTGACCGGGACAGGGAACAGACCCAGTACTTC.

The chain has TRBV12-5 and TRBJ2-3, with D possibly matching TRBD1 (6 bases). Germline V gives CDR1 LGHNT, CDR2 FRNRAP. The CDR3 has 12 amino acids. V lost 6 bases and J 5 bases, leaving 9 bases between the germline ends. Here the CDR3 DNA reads TGTGCTAGTGGGGGGGCCCGAGATACGCAGTATTTT. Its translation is CASGGARDTQYF.

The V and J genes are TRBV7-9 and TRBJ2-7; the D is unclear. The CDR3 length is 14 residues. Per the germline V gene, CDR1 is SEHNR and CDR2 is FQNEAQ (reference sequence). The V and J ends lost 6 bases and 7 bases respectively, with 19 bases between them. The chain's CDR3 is CASSMSVVRSEQYF. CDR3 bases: TGTGCCAGCAGTATGTCAGTGGTACGTTCGGAGCAGTACTTC. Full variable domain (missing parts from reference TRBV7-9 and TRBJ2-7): DTGVSQNPRHKITKRGQNVTFRCDPISEHNRLYWYRQTLGQGPEFLTYFQNEAQLEKSRLLSDRFSAERPKGSFSTLEIQRTEQGDSAMYLCASSMSVVRSEQYFGPGTRLTVT.

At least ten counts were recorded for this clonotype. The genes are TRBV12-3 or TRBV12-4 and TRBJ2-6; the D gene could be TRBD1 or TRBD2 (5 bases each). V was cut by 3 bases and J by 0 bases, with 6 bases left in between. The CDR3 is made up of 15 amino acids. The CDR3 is CASSLGRSGANVLTF. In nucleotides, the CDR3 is TGTGCCAGCAGTTTGGGACGCTCTGGGGCCAACGTCCTGACTTTC.

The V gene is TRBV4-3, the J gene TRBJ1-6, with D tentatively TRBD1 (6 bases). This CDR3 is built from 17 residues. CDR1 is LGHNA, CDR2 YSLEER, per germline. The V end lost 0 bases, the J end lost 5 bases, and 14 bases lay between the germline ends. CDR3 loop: CASSQDLGAANNSPLHF. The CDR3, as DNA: TGCGCCAGCAGCCAAGATTTGGGGGCTGCGAATAATTCACCCCTCCACTTT.

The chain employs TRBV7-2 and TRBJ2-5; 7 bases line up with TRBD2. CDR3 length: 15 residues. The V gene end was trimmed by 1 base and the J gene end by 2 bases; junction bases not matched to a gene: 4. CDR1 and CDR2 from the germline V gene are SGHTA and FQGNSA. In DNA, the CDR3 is TGTGCCAGCAGCTTAGAGGCGGGGGTACAAGAGACCCAGTACTTC. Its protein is CASSLEAGVQETQYF.

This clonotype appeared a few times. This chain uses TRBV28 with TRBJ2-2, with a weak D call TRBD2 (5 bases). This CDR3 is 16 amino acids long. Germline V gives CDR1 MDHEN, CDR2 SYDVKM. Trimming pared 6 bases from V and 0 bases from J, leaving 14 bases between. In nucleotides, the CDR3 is TGTGCCAGCAGCCCTCCGGAGGTTCCGAACACCGGGGAGCTGTTTTTT. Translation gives CASSPPEVPNTGELFF.

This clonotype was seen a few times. The CDR3 nucleotides read TGCGCCAGCAGTCCGCAGCCCAGCTCCTACGAGCAGTACGTC. It translates to CASSPQPSSYEQYV. J is TRBJ2-7 and V is TRBV5-1, with D uncertain. Germline V gene data show CDR1 as SGHRS and CDR2 as YFSETQ. The CDR3 runs 14 residues. Trimming removed 5 bases from V and 0 bases from J, with 12 bases in between.

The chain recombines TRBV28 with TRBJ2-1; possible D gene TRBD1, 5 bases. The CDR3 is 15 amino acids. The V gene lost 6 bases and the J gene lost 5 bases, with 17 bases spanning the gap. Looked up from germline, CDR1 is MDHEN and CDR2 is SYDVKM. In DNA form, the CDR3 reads TGTGCCAGCAGAAAAAGGGGATATCTTGACAATGAGCAGTTCTTC. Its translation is CASRKRGYLDNEQFF.

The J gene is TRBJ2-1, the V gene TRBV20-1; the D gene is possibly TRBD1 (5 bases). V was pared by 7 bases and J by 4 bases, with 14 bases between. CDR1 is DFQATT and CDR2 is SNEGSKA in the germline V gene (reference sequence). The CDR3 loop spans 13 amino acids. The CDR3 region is CSGAHPGYNEQFF. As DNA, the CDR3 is TGCAGTGGGGCCCACCCAGGGTACAATGAGCAGTTCTTC.

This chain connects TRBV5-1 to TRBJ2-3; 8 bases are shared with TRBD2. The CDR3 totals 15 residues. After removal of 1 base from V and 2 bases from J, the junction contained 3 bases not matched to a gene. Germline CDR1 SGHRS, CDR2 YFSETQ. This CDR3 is CASSLRGGYTDTQYF. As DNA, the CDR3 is TGCGCCAGCAGCTTGCGCGGGGGGTACACAGATACGCAGTATTTT.

The CDR3 sequence: CASSQAGTGFIYGYTF. DNA for the CDR3: TGCGCCAGCAGCCAAGCCGGGACAGGGTTCATCTATGGCTACACCTTC. The genes are TRBV4-1 and TRBJ1-2; TRBD1 matches at 9 bases. V gave up 1 base and J gave up 4 bases; unmatched junction bases: 7. The germline V gene has CDR1 MGHRA and CDR2 YSYEKL. The length of the CDR3 is 16 residues.

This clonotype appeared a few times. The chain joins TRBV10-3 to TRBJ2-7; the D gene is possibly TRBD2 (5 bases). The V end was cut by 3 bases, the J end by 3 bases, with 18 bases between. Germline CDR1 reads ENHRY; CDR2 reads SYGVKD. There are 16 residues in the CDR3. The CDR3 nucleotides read TGTGCCATCAGTGAATGGGAGTGGGCAGGCGGCTACGAGCAGTACTTC. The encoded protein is CAISEWEWAGGYEQYF.

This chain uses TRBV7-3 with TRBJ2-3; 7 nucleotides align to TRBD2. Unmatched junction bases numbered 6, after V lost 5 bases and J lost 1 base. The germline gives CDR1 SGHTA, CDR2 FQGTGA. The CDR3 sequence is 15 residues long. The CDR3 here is CASSLSGVRTDTQYF. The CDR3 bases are TGTGCCAGCAGCCTCAGCGGGGTCCGCACAGATACGCAGTATTTT.

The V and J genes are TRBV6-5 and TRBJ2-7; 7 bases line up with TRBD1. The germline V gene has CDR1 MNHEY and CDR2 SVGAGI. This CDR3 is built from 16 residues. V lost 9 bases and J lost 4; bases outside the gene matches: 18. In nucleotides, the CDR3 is TGTGCCAGTTTCCCATTCATCGGACAGGCGACGTACGAGCAGTACTTC. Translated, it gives CASFPFIGQATYEQYF.

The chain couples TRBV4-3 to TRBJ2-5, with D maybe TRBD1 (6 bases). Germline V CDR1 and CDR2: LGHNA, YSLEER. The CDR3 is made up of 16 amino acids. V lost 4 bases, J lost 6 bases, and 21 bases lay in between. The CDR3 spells CASSLRPAGETQTQYF. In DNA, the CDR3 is TGCGCCAGCAGCCTTCGCCCCGCAGGGGAGACACAGACCCAGTACTTC.

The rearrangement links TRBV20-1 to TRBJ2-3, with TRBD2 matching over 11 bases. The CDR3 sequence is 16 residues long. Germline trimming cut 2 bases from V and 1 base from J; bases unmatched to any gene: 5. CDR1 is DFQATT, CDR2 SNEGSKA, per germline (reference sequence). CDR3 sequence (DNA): TGCAGTGCTAGAAGGACTAGCGGGTATGGCACAGATACGCAGTATTTT. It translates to CSARRTSGYGTDTQYF.

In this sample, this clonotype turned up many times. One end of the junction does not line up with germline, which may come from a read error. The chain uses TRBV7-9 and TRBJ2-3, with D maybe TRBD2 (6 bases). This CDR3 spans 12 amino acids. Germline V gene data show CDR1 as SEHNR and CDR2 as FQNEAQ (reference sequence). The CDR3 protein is CASSSGTDTQYF. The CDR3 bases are TGCGCCAGCAGTAGCGGTACAGATACGCAGTATTTT.

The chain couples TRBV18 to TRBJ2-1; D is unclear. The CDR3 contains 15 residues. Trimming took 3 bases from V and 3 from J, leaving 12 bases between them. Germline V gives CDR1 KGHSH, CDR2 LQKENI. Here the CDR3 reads CASSPRAGDYNEQFF. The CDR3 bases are TGTGCCAGCTCACCTCGGGCCGGAGACTACAATGAGCAGTTCTTC. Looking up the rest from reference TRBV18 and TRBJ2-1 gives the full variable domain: NAGVMQNPRHLVRRRGQEARLRCSPMKGHSHVYWYRQLPEEGLKFMVYLQKENIIDESGMPKERFSAEFPKEGPSILRIQQVVRGDSAAYFCASSPRAGDYNEQFFGPGTRLTVL.

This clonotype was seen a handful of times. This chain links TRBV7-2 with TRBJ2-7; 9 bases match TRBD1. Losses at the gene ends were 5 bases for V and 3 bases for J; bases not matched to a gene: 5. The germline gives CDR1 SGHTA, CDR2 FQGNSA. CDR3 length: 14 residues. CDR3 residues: CASSGGQGGYEQYF. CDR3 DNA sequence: TGTGCCAGCAGCGGGGGACAGGGCGGCTACGAGCAGTACTTC.

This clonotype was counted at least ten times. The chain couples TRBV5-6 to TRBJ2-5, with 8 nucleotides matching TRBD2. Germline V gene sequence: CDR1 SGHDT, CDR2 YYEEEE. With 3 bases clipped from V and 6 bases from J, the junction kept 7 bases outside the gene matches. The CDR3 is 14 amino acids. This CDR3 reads CASSSSGGGKTQYF. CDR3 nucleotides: TGTGCCAGCAGCTCCTCGGGCGGGGGGAAGACCCAGTACTTC.

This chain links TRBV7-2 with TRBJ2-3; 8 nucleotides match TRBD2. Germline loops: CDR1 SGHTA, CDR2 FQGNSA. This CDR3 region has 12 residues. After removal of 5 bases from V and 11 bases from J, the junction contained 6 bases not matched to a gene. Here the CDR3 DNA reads TGTGCCAGCAGCCTTCCGGGGGGGGGGCAGTATTTT. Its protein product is CASSLPGGGQYF.

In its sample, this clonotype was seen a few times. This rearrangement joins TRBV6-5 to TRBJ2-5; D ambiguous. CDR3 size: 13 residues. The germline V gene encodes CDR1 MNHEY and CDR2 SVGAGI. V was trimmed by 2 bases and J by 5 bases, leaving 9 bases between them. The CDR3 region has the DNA TGTGCCAGCAGTTACGGACCTACGGAGACCCAGTACTTC. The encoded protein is CASSYGPTETQYF.

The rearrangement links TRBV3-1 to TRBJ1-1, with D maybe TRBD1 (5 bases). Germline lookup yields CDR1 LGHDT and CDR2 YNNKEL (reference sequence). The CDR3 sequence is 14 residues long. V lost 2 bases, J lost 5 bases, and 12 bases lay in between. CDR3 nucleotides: TGTGCCAGCAGCCAATACAGGTTCGGGACTGAAGCTTTCTTT. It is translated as CASSQYRFGTEAFF.